Below are 8 T cell receptor beta chains sequenced from a single sample in a study of response to subunit inactivated influenza vaccine. TCRdb used MiXCR to reprocess the RT-PCR reads, holding one entry per CDR3 protein. The sample has roughly 700,000 distinct CDR3 sequences, about 15% seen once; the top ten hold 5.5% to 8%. This sample comprised PBMCs from blood, obtained 14 to 15 days before vaccination. The receptor source for this set is a man between 50 and 59 years old who received an inactivated influenza vaccine.

The DNA of the CDR3 is TGTGCCAGCAGCCGGGGTTTCTGGAGGGGAGGGGATGAGCAGTTCTTC. Amino acid sequence: CASSRGFWRGGDEQFF. The chain employs TRBV14 and TRBJ2-1, with 7 nucleotides matching TRBD2. Looked up from germline, CDR1 is SGHDN and CDR2 is FVKESK. This CDR3 contains 16 residues. Losses at the gene ends were 4 bases for V and 8 bases for J; bases not matched to a gene: 14.

The chain recombines TRBV14 with TRBJ2-7; 7 bases fit TRBD2. CDR1 SGHDN and CDR2 FVKESK come from the germline V gene. This CDR3 has 20 residues. Trimming at V came to 4 bases and at J to 5 bases, leaving 26 bases not matched to a gene. CDR3 DNA: TGTGCCAGCAGCCTACGTAGGGGAACTAGCGTTCCCAAAGGGGTTGACGAGCAGTACTTC. As protein: CASSLRRGTSVPKGVDEQYF.

The chain recombines TRBV5-5 with TRBJ2-1; D not certain. CDR1 is SGHKS, CDR2 YYEKEE, per germline (reference sequence). The CDR3 totals 16 residues. The germline V and J ends were trimmed by 2 bases and 3 bases, with 15 bases remaining between them. Written as DNA, the CDR3 is TGTGCCAGCAGCTTCGGTGTTGGGGTTGACTACAATGAGCAGTTCTTC. Its protein is CASSFGVGVDYNEQFF.

This clonotype appeared many times. This CDR3 is CSVEPPSGIGSYNEQFF. CDR3 sequence (DNA): TGCAGCGTTGAACCCCCCAGCGGGATAGGCTCCTACAATGAGCAGTTCTTC. J is TRBJ2-1 and V is TRBV29-1; 7 bases map to TRBD2. Per germline, CDR1 SQVTM and CDR2 ANQGSEA. The CDR3 contains 17 residues. The trim removed 2 bases at V and 0 bases at J, leaving 10 bases unmatched.

The rearrangement joins TRBV7-9 to TRBJ1-2; 11 nucleotides align to TRBD1. The J segment lost 2 bases and the V segment lost 10 bases, leaving 12 bases of the junction unmatched. Germline V gives CDR1 SEHNR, CDR2 FQNEAQ (reference sequence). The CDR3 runs 16 residues. CDR3 bases: TGTGCCACACCCTCGGGACAGGGGGTGGGAAACTATGGCTACACCTTC. It codes for CATPSGQGVGNYGYTF.

V is TRBV7-9 and J is TRBJ2-5; the D is unclear. The V end lost 8 bases, the J end lost 0 bases, and 16 bases lay between the germline ends. This CDR3 has 15 amino acids. Germline V gives CDR1 SEHNR, CDR2 FQNEAQ (reference sequence). CDR3 DNA: TGTGCCAGCTCTTCTCCCGGCTCGTACCAAGAGACCCAGTACTTC. As protein: CASSSPGSYQETQYF.

Many counts were recorded for this clonotype. This chain joins TRBV12-3 or TRBV12-4 and TRBJ2-3; D remains ambiguous. The CDR3 has 15 amino acids. V was shortened by 6 bases and J by 1 base, with 14 bases between the two germline ends. The CDR3 nucleotides are TGTGCCAGCAGCTCCTTCGGGTCTCGCACAGATACGCAGTATTTT. This translates into CASSSFGSRTDTQYF.

The rearrangement uses TRBV27 and TRBJ2-7; the D gene is possibly TRBD1 (7 bases). The CDR3 has 16 residues. Germline CDR1 reads MNHEY; CDR2 reads SMNVEV (reference sequence). Trimming removed 0 bases from V and 2 bases from J, with 14 bases in between. CDR3 sequence (DNA): TGTGCCAGCAGTTTATCCCCGGCAGGGGGGACCTACGAGCAGTACTTC. Protein sequence: CASSLSPAGGTYEQYF.